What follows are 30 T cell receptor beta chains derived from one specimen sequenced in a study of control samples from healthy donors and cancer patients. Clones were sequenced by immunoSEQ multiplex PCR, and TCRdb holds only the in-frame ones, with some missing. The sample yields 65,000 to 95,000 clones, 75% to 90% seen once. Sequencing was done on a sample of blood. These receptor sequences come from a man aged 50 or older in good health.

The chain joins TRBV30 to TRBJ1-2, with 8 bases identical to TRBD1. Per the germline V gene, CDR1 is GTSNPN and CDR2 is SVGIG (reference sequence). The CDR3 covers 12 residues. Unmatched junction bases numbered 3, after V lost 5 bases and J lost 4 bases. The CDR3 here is CAWGGTGYGYTF. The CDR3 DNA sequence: TGTGCCTGGGGGGGGACAGGCTATGGCTACACCTTC.

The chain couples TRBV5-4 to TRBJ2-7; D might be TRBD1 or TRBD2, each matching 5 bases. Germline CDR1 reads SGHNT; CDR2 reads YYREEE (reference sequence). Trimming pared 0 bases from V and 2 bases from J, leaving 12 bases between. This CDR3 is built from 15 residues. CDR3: CASSLDRMGAYEQYF. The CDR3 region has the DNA TGTGCCAGCAGCTTGGATAGAATGGGGGCCTACGAGCAGTACTTC.

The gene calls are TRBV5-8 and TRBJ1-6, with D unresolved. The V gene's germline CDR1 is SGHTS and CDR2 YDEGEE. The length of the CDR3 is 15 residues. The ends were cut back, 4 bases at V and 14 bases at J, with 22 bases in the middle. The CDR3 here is CASSDVDQTIRSLHF. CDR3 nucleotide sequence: TGTGCCAGCAGCGACGTCGACCAGACAATTAGGTCCCTCCACTTT.

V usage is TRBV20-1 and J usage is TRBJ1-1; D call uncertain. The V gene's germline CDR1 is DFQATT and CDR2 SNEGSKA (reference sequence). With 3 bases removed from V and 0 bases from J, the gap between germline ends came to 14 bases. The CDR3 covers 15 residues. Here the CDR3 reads CSASLLRIMNTEAFF. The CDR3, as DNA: TGCAGTGCTAGTCTCCTACGGATTATGAACACTGAAGCTTTCTTT.

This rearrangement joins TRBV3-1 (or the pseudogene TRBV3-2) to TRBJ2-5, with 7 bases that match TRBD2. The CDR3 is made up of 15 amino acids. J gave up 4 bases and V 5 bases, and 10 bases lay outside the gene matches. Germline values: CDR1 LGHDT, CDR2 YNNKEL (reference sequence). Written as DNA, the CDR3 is TGTGCCAGCAGCGTCTTGGGGGGGGAGGGAGAGACCCAGTACTTC. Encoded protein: CASSVLGGEGETQYF.

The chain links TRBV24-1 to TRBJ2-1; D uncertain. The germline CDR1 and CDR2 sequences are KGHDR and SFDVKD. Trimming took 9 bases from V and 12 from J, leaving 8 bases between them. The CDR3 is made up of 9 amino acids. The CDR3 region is CATFKGQFF. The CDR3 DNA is TGTGCCACCTTTAAGGGGCAGTTCTTC.

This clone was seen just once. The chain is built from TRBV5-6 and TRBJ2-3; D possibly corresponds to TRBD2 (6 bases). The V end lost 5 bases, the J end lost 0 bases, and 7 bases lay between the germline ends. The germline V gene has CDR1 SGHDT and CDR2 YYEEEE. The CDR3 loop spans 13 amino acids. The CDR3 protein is CASRDYSTDTQYF. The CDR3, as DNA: TGTGCCAGCAGGGACTACAGCACAGATACGCAGTATTTT. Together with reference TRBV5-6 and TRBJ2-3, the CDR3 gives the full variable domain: DAGVTQSPTHLIKTRGQQVTLRCSPKSGHDTVSWYQQALGQGPQFIFQYYEEEERQRGNFPDRFSGHQFPNYSSELNVNALLLGDSALYLCASRDYSTDTQYFGPGTRLTVL.

The CDR3 nucleotides are TGTGCCATCAGTGAGCCAATGGGGGGCGCAGGAAACACCATATATTTT. This gives the protein CAISEPMGGAGNTIYF. This chain uses TRBV10-3 with TRBJ1-3, with a tentative D call TRBD1 (6 bases). The germline CDR1 and CDR2 sequences are ENHRY and SYGVKD. The CDR3 is made up of 16 amino acids. The ends were cut back, 2 bases at V and 4 bases at J, with 15 bases in the middle.

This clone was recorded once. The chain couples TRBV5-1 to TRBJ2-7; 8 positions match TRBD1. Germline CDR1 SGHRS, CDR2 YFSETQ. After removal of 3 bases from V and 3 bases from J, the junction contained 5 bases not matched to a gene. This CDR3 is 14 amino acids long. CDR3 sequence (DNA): TGCGCCAGCAGCTACTGGACAGGGAACTACGAGCAGTACTTC. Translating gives CASSYWTGNYEQYF.

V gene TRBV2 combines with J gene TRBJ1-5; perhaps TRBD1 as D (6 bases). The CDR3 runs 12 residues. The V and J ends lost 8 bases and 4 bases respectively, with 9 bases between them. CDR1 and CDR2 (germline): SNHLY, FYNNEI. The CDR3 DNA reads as TGTGCCAGCTGGGACATTAATCAGCCCCAGCATTTT. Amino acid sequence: CASWDINQPQHF.

CDR3 loop: CASSLEEQSLAYGYTF. CDR3 nucleotides: TGTGCCAGCAGCTTAGAGGAACAGAGTCTCGCCTATGGCTACACCTTC. V gene TRBV7-9 combines with J gene TRBJ1-2, with D hard to call. The CDR3 sequence is 16 residues long. Trimming shortened V by 1 base and J by 4 bases, and 16 bases separated the two germline ends. The germline V gene has CDR1 SEHNR and CDR2 FQNEAQ (reference sequence).

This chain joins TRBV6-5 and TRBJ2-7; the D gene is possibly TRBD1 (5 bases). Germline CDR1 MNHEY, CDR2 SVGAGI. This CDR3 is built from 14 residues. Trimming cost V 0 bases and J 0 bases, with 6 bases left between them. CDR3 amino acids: CASSYSDSSYEQYF. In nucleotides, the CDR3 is TGTGCCAGCAGTTACTCCGACAGCTCCTACGAGCAGTACTTC.

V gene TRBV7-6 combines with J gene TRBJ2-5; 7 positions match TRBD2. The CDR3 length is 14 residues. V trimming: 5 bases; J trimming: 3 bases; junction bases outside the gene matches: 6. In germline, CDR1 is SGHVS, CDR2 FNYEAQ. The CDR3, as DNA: TGTGCCAGCAGCCCCACGGGGGGAAAAGAGACCCAGTACTTC. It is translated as CASSPTGGKETQYF.

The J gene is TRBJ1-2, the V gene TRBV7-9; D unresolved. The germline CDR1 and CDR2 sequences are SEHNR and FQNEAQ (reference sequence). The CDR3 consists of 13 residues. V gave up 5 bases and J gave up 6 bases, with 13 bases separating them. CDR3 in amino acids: CASSAFAGNGYTF. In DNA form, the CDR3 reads TGTGCCAGCAGCGCCTTTGCGGGGAATGGCTACACCTTC. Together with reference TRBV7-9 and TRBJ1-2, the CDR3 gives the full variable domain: DTGVSQNPRHKITKRGQNVTFRCDPISEHNRLYWYRQTLGQGPEFLTYFQNEAQLEKSRLLSDRFSAERPKGSFSTLEIQRTEQGDSAMYLCASSAFAGNGYTFGSGTRLTVV.

The CDR3 sequence: CASSQGLDVDTQYF. The DNA for the CDR3 is TGTGCCAGCAGCCAGGGACTAGATGTAGATACGCAGTATTTT. V gene TRBV5-6 combines with J gene TRBJ2-3; TRBD2 matches at 8 bases. There are 14 residues in the CDR3. The germline V gene encodes CDR1 SGHDT and CDR2 YYEEEE. V gave up 4 bases and J gave up 5 bases; unmatched junction bases: 6.

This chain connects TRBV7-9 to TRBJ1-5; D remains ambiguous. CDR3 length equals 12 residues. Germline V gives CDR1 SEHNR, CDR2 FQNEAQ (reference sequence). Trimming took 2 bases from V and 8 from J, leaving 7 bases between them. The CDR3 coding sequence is TGTGCCAGCAGCTTATGGGTAGAGCCCCAGCATTTT. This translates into CASSLWVEPQHF.

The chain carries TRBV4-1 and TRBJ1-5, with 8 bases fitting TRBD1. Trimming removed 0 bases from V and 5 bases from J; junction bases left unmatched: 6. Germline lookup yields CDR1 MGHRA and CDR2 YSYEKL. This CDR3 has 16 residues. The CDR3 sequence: CASSQDWGQEDQPQHF. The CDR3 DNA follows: TGCGCCAGCAGCCAAGATTGGGGACAGGAGGATCAGCCCCAGCATTTT.

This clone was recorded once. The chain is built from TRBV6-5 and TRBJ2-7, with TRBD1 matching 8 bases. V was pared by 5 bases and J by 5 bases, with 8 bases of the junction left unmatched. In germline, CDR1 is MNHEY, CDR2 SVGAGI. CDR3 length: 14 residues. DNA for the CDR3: TGTGCCAGCAGTCCTGACAGGGGTGGAAACGAGCAGTACTTC. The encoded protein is CASSPDRGGNEQYF.

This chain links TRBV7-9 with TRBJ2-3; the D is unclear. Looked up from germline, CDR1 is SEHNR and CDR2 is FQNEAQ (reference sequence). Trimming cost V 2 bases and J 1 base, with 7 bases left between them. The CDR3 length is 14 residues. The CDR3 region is CASSLMAGTDTQYF. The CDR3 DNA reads TGTGCCAGCAGCTTAATGGCAGGCACAGATACGCAGTATTTT.

Written as DNA, the CDR3 is TGTGCCAGCAGTTTTGTTGGTCCAGATACGCAGTATTTT. It is translated as CASSFVGPDTQYF. The rearrangement uses TRBV27 and TRBJ2-3, with D hard to call. The CDR3 has 13 residues. Germline V gene lookup returns CDR1 MNHEY and CDR2 SMNVEV (reference sequence). The V and J ends lost 3 bases and 4 bases respectively, with 8 bases between them.

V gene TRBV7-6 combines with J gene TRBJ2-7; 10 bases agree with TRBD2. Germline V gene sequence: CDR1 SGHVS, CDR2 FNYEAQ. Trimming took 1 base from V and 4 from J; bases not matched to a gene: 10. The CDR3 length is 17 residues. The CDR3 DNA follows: TGTGCCAGCAGCTTAGGCTTTAGCGGGGGGCAGTCTTACGAGCAGTACTTC. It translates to CASSLGFSGGQSYEQYF.

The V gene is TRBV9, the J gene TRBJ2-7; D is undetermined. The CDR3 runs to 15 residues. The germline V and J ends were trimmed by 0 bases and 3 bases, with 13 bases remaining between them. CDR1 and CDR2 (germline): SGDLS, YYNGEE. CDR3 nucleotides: TGTGCCAGCAGCGTAGATACGGAAGCCTTCTACGAGCAGTACTTC. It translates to CASSVDTEAFYEQYF.

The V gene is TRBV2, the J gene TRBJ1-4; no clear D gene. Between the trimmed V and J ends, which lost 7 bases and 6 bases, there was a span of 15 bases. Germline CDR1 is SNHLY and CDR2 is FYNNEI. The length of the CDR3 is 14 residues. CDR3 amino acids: CASNNRGGDEKLFF. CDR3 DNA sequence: TGTGCCAGCAACAATCGCGGCGGAGATGAAAAACTGTTTTTT.

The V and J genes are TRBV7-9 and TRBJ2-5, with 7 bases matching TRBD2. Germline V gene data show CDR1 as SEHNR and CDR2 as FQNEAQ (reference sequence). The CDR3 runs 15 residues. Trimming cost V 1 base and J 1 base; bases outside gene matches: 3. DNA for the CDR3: TGTGCCAGCAGCTTAGGATCGGGGGGCCAAGAGACCCAGTACTTC. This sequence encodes CASSLGSGGQETQYF.

The CDR3 DNA follows: TGTGCCAGCAGCTTTGGCGGGGGGGCAGATACGCAGTATTTT. Its protein is CASSFGGGADTQYF. The chain has TRBV11-3 and TRBJ2-3; 9 bases are a match to TRBD2. Germline V lookup: CDR1 SGHNT, CDR2 YENEEA. The CDR3 covers 14 residues. Trimming at V came to 3 bases and at J to 4 bases, leaving 2 bases not matched to a gene.

The CDR3 here is CASSALLTVTYEQYF. CDR3 DNA: TGTGCCAGTAGTGCTTTACTAACAGTGACCTACGAGCAGTACTTC. The chain has TRBV19 and TRBJ2-7; no reliable D call. The V gene lost 5 bases and the J gene lost 2 bases, with 16 bases spanning the gap. The CDR3 contains 15 residues. Germline CDR1 is LNHDA and CDR2 is SQIVND (reference sequence). The variable domain in full, with the rest retrieved from reference TRBV19 and TRBJ2-7, is DGGITQSPKYLFRKEGQNVTLSCEQNLNHDAMYWYRQDPGQGLRLIYYSQIVNDFQKGDIAEGYSVSREKKESFPLTVTSAQKNPTAFYLCASSALLTVTYEQYFGPGTRLTVT.

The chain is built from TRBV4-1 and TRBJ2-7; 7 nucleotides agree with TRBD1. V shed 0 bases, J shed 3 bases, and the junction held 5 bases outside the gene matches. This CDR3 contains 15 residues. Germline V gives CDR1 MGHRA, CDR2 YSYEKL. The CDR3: CASSQEPGTDYEQYF. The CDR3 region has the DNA TGCGCCAGCAGCCAAGAGCCAGGGACAGACTACGAGCAGTACTTC.

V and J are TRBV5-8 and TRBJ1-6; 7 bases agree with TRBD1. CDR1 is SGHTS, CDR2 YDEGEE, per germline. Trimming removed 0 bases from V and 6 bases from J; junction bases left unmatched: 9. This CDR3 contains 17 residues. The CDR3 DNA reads TGTGCCAGCAGCTTGGGGTTGTTAGGGGGCGCTAATTCACCCCTCCACTTT. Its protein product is CASSLGLLGGANSPLHF.

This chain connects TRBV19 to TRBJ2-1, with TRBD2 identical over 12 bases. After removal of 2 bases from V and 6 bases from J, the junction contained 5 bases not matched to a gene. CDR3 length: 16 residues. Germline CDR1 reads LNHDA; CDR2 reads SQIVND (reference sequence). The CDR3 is CASSISPSGGGNEQFF. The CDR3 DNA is TGTGCCAGTAGTATATCTCCTAGCGGGGGGGGCAATGAGCAGTTCTTC.

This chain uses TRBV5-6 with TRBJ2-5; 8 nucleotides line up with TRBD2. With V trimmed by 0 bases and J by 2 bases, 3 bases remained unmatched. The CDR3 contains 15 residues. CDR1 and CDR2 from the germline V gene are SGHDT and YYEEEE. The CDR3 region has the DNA TGTGCCAGCAGCTTGGAGGCTAGCGGGCAAGAGACCCAGTACTTC. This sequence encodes CASSLEASGQETQYF.